This T cell receptor (beta chain) is from a study of blood T cell repertoires in COVID-19. Overall study: The cDNA or gDNA used as material had been derived from T cells, B-cell-depleted T cells, or PBMCs.

Losses at the gene ends were 5 bases for V and 5 bases for J; bases not matched to a gene: 16. The CDR3 is 18 residues long. CDR1 and CDR2 (germline): MNHEY, SMNVEV (reference sequence). Original processing notes: From reference gene primer amplification, estimates of nucleated cell counts were derived. The assay was immunoSEQ multiplex PCR, and TCRdb's table has in-frame clones only and misses some. Clonal size and the V and J genes are those of that table, whereas D and trimming came from the DNA. Here the sample spans almost 95,000 clones, roughly 89% being singletons. The TCR originated in a woman aged 55 to 70 with COVID-19, enrolled during active disease. J is TRBJ2-4 and V is TRBV27, with 9 bases aligning to TRBD1. Sequenced: peripheral blood. The CDR3 loop reads CASSAVTGGDFSQNIQYF. The CDR3 DNA reads as TGTGCCAGCAGTGCCGTTACAGGGGGCGATTTTTCCCAAAACATTCAGTACTTC.